Each of the 21 T cell receptor beta chains below was sequenced from the same sample in a study of post-analysis software for immune sequencing data. No cognate antigen is known for these TCRs. Study-level points and caveats: Patients showed TRBV5-6, TRBV5-1 and TRBV20-1 among about five TRBV segments more frequent than in controls.

The TCR beta cDNA libraries contained unique molecular identifiers. TCRdb re-called the PCR reads with MiXCR, one entry per CDR3 protein. This table holds about 430,000 distinct CDR3 sequences, over 30% found once. The sequenced material came from blood. The receptor source for this set is a girl aged 2-10 years with multiple sclerosis.

This clonotype was observed a few times. V gene TRBV10-2 combines with J gene TRBJ2-5; 8 nucleotides match TRBD1. V trimming: 10 bases; J trimming: 3 bases; junction bases outside the gene matches: 10. This CDR3 has 14 amino acids. The germline gives CDR1 WSHSY, CDR2 SAAADI. DNA of the CDR3: TGCGCCACCCTCGGACAGGGCCGAGAAGAGACCCAGTACTTC. Amino acids: CATLGQGREETQYF.

This chain links TRBV7-2 with TRBJ2-3, with 8 bases matching TRBD1. Looked up from germline, CDR1 is SGHTA and CDR2 is FQGNSA. The CDR3 extends over 16 amino acids. The V gene end was trimmed by 5 bases and the J gene end by 1 base; junction bases not matched to a gene: 8. The CDR3: CASSRRDRRRTDTQYF. DNA for the CDR3: TGTGCCAGCAGCCGCCGGGACAGGCGCCGCACAGATACGCAGTATTTT.

The chain employs TRBV7-9 and TRBJ1-5, with 7 nucleotides matching TRBD1. The CDR3 has 14 residues. Unmatched junction bases numbered 7, after V lost 5 bases and J lost 6 bases. CDR1 is SEHNR and CDR2 is FQNEAQ in the germline V gene (reference sequence). The CDR3 loop reads CASSQGGGTQPQHF. The CDR3 bases are TGTGCCAGCAGCCAGGGAGGGGGCACTCAGCCCCAGCATTTT.

V gene TRBV7-3 combines with J gene TRBJ1-6; D possibly corresponds to TRBD1 (5 bases). Germline CDR1 is SGHTA and CDR2 is FQGTGA. The CDR3 extends over 14 amino acids. Trimming removed 5 bases at V and 7 bases at J, with 12 bases between. The CDR3 loop is CASSGGTVNSPLHF. The CDR3, as DNA: TGTGCCAGCAGCGGAGGGACCGTAAATTCACCCCTCCACTTT.

The J gene is TRBJ1-2, the V gene TRBV19, with D perhaps matching TRBD1 (6 bases). Trimming removed 5 bases from V and 7 bases from J, with 20 bases in between. The CDR3 runs 15 residues. In germline, CDR1 is LNHDA, CDR2 SQIVND (reference sequence). The CDR3 nucleotides read TGTGCCAGTAGTGCCATGGGGCCAGGGGCCCGTGGCTACACCTTC. Amino acid sequence: CASSAMGPGARGYTF.

The chain couples TRBV6-2 or TRBV6-3 to TRBJ2-7; D unresolved. This CDR3 has 16 amino acids. The germline V gene has CDR1 MNHEY and CDR2 SVGEGT. Trimming took 0 bases from V and 3 from J, leaving 15 bases between them. Here the CDR3 reads CASSYSWTPSGYEQYF. Written as DNA, the CDR3 is TGTGCCAGCAGTTACTCCTGGACCCCCTCGGGCTACGAGCAGTACTTC.

The chain carries TRBV2 and TRBJ2-3; D remains unclear. V lost 7 bases to trimming and J lost 0 bases, with 17 bases between them. CDR3 length: 16 residues. Germline assignment: CDR1 SNHLY and CDR2 FYNNEI. CDR3 sequence: CASIHFTFSSTDTQYF. The CDR3 DNA follows: TGTGCCAGCATCCATTTTACTTTTTCTAGCACAGATACGCAGTATTTT.

Concerning this clonotype itself: A much larger clone is a single base away; this may be a read error. The gene calls are TRBV4-1 and TRBJ2-6, with D possibly TRBD1 on 5 matching bases. The CDR3 spans 16 residues. CDR1 MGHRA and CDR2 YSYEKL come from the germline V gene. The CDR3 is CASSPRDSSGANVPTF. The CDR3 DNA reads as TGCGCCAGCAGCCCTCGCGACAGCTCTGGGGCCAACGTCCCGACTTTC.

The chain couples TRBV29-1 to TRBJ2-1; TRBD2 is a possible D gene (7 bases). V lost 4 bases and J 4 bases, leaving 17 bases between the germline ends. The germline CDR1 and CDR2 sequences are SQVTM and ANQGSEA. The CDR3 sequence is 15 residues long. The CDR3 DNA reads as TGCAGCGTTGTAGGGGGGGAGGGCGCGTACAATGAGCAGTTCTTC. Translating gives CSVVGGEGAYNEQFF.

This chain links TRBV5-1 with TRBJ2-3; no clear D gene. Trimming cost V 4 bases and J 6 bases, with 12 bases left between them. The germline V gene has CDR1 SGHRS and CDR2 YFSETQ. This CDR3 has 13 amino acids. DNA of the CDR3: TGCGCCAGCAGCCCTTTTGCCGTTGATACGCAGTATTTT. This sequence encodes CASSPFAVDTQYF.

This clonotype was detected only a few times. The chain recombines TRBV25-1 with TRBJ2-3, with 13 bases that match TRBD2. After removal of 1 base from V and 6 bases from J, the junction contained 4 bases not matched to a gene. Germline V gene data show CDR1 as MGHDK and CDR2 as SYGVNS. The CDR3 loop spans 16 amino acids. The CDR3 nucleotides read TGTGCCAGCAGTGAATCTGGGACTAGCGGGAAGGATACGCAGTATTTT. It encodes CASSESGTSGKDTQYF.

The gene calls are TRBV6-2 or TRBV6-3 and TRBJ1-1; 7 bases match TRBD1. The V and J ends lost 7 bases and 1 base, in that order; junction bases with no gene match: 3. Germline V gene lookup returns CDR1 MNHEY and CDR2 SVGEGT. The CDR3 contains 13 residues. The CDR3 nucleotides read TGTGCCAGCAAGGGACAGAAGAACACTGAAGCTTTCTTT. Translating it yields CASKGQKNTEAFF.

This clonotype has more than one count but fewer than ten. The CDR3 sequence is CSAKTGGNQPQHF. Here the CDR3 DNA reads TGCAGTGCTAAGACAGGGGGAAATCAGCCCCAGCATTTT. This rearrangement joins TRBV20-1 to TRBJ1-5; TRBD1 agrees at 9 bases. This CDR3 contains 13 residues. Germline trimming cut 4 bases from V and 4 bases from J; bases unmatched to any gene: 2. Germline values: CDR1 DFQATT, CDR2 SNEGSKA (reference sequence).

This rearrangement joins TRBV6-1 to TRBJ1-1, with TRBD1 matching 7 bases. V lost 7 bases, J lost 4 bases, and 6 bases stayed unmatched. Germline V gene lookup returns CDR1 MNHNS and CDR2 SASEGT. There are 13 residues in the CDR3. The CDR3 DNA sequence: TGTGCCAGCATTATGCAGGGGGTCACTGAAGCTTTCTTT. Translating gives CASIMQGVTEAFF.

The sample holds many counts of this clonotype. This CDR3 reads CSVGRDQYEQYF. CDR3 bases: TGCAGCGTTGGCCGGGATCAGTACGAGCAGTACTTC. The V and J genes are TRBV29-1 and TRBJ2-7, with D perhaps matching TRBD2 (5 bases). V lost 4 bases and J lost 4, with 11 bases in between. The CDR3 extends over 12 amino acids. Germline V gene sequence: CDR1 SQVTM, CDR2 ANQGSEA.

This clonotype was counted only a few times. This chain uses TRBV7-9 with TRBJ2-1; 12 bases fit TRBD2. Trimming removed 5 bases from V and 6 bases from J; junction bases left unmatched: 2. This CDR3 contains 14 residues. CDR1 and CDR2 from the germline V gene are SEHNR and FQNEAQ (reference sequence). The CDR3 region has the DNA TGTGCCAGCAGCCGACTAGCGGGAGTCAATGAGCAGTTCTTC. The encoded protein is CASSRLAGVNEQFF.

The chain combines TRBV4-1 with TRBJ2-2; perhaps TRBD2 as D (6 bases). CDR3 length: 15 amino acids. The V and J ends lost 6 bases and 2 bases respectively, with 13 bases between them. CDR1 MGHRA and CDR2 YSYEKL come from the germline V gene. The CDR3 region is CASRYGTLNTGELFF. The CDR3 DNA reads TGCGCCAGCAGATACGGGACTCTCAACACCGGGGAGCTGTTTTTT.

The chain employs TRBV10-1 and TRBJ1-5; 8 bases agree with TRBD1. The CDR3 runs to 16 residues. CDR1 WNHNN and CDR2 SYGVQD come from the germline V gene (reference sequence). The junction had 11 bases not matched to a gene; V was cut back by 3 bases and J by 7 bases. DNA for the CDR3: TGCGCCAGCAGTGAATGGGACAGGTGGGAACTACAGCCCCAGCATTTT. Protein sequence: CASSEWDRWELQPQHF.

The V gene is TRBV28, the J gene TRBJ2-4; 7 nucleotides line up with TRBD1. The V gene end was trimmed by 6 bases and the J gene end by 2 bases; junction bases not matched to a gene: 10. Per the germline V gene, CDR1 is MDHEN and CDR2 is SYDVKM. This CDR3 has 16 residues. The CDR3 sequence is CASSPTGVGTKNIQYF. CDR3 DNA: TGTGCCAGCAGCCCAACAGGGGTCGGGACCAAAAACATTCAGTACTTC.

The genes are TRBV28 and TRBJ1-6; no firm D call. V shed 7 bases and J shed 5 bases, with 6 bases lying between them. CDR1 is MDHEN, CDR2 SYDVKM, per germline. The CDR3 length is 12 residues. CDR3 nucleotide sequence: TGTGCCAGCAAGACCAATAATTCACCCCTCCACTTT. Protein: CASKTNNSPLHF.

On this clonotype: A junction end diverges from the germline sequence, so it may reflect a read error. The rearrangement links TRBV27 to TRBJ1-2, with D perhaps TRBD1 (5 bases). The CDR3 length is 16 residues. CDR1 is MNHEY, CDR2 SMNVEV, per germline (reference sequence). CDR3 in DNA: TGTGCCCGCAGTTCGGACACCACGGAACCACCCTCTCTCTACACCTTC. Its protein is CARSSDTTEPPSLYTF.